This TCR beta chain comes out of a study of cytomegalovirus exposure and HLA in healthy donors. From germline, CDR1 is SSHAT and CDR2 FNYEAQ (reference sequence). The CDR3 is 15 amino acids. The ends lost 8 bases at V and 2 bases at J; junction bases unmatched: 8. Study-level points and caveats: The study flagged roughly 160 TCR beta chains as cytomegalovirus-associated.

A note on this clone: Antigen: not known.

The PCR contained 60 Vbeta and 13 Jbeta primers. Produced via immunoSEQ multiplex PCR; TCRdb's table is partial and in-frame only. Among about 160,000 clones, roughly three quarters were seen once, and the ten largest hold 8.5% to 10%. Specimen: PBMCs. This clonotype originated in a man between 18 and 29 years old in good health and CMV-seropositive. This chain uses TRBV7-7 with TRBJ2-1; 8 bases agree with TRBD2. The CDR3 coding sequence is TGTGCCAGCTCACTACTAGCGGAGACCTACAATGAGCAGTTCTTC. It is translated as CASSLLAETYNEQFF.